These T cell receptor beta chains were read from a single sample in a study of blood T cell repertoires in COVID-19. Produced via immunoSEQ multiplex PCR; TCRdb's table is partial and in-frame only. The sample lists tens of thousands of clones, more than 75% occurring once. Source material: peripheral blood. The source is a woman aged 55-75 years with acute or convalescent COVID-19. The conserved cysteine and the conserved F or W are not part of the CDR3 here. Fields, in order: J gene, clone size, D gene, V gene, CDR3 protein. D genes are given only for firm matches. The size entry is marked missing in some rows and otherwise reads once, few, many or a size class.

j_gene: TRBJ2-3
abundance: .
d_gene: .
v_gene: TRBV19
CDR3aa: ASSILQGGTDTQY

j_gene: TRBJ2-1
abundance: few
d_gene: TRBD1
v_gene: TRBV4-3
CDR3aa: ASSQDLLGGQGHNEQF

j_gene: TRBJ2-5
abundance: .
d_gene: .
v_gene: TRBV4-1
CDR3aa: ASSQERQGLQETQY

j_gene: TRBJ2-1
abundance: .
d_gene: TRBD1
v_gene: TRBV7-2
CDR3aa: ASRPGTEFYNEQF

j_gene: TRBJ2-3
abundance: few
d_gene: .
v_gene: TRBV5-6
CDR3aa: ASSLVGTGNRRGDTQY

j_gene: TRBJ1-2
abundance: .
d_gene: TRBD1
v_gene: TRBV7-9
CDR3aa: ASSPTGSGGYT

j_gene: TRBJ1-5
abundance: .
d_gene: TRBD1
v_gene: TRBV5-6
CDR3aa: ASRKWGQAFCQPQH

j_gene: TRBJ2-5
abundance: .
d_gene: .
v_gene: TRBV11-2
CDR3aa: ASSLGLRGPVQETQY

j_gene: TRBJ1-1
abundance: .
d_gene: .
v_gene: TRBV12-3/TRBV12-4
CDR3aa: ASSTGLRLEAF

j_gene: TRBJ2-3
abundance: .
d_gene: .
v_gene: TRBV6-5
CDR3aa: ASSYLKRGADTQY

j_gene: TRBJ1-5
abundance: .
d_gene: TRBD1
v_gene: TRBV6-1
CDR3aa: ASSAASGTGVNQPQH

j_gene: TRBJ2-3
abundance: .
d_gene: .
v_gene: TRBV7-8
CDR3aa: ASSGAGTSTDTQY

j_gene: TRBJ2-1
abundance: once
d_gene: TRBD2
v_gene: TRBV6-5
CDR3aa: ASSFGLAGLNEQF

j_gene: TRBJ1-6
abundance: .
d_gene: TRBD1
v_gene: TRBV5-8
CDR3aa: ASSKPTGNVNSPLH

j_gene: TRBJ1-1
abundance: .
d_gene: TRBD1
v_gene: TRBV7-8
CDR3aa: ASSPPGTANTEAF

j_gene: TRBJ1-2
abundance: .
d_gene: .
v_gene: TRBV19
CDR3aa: ASSIPSGSYGYT

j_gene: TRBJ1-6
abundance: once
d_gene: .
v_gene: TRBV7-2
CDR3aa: ASSPDPHPGSPLH

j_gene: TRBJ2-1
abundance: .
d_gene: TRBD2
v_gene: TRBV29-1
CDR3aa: SASGRLGEQF

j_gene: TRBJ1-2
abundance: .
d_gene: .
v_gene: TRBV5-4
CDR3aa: ASSSLRGYT

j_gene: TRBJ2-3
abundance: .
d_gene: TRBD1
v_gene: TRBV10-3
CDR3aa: AIRDPGGDTQY

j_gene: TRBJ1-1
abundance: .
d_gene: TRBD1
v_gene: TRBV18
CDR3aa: ASFQGARTEAF